This TCR beta chain was found in a study of human T cells and chemical hapten exposure. V shed 6 bases and J 5 bases; nucleotides not matched to a gene: 4. CDR1 MNHEY and CDR2 SVGEGT come from the germline V gene. CDR3 size: 14 residues. Individual cDNA molecules had unique molecular identifiers attached to them by the library. MiXCR was run by TCRdb on the RACE reads, yielding one entry per CDR3 protein. There are about 100,000 distinct CDR3 sequences in the sample; about an eighth occur only once, and 2.5% to 4% lies in the top ten. This clonotype has only a few counts. Time point reported: patch test 2, 6 weeks after DPC sensitization. Treatment in this sample: therapeutic diphenylcyclopropenone sensitization with weekly scalp DPC.

The sample in question was whole blood, obtained in connection with sensitization to the hapten diphenylcyclopropenone (DPC). The origin of this receptor is a middle-aged woman with alopecia areata. Some clones in this sample may be carry-over from other donors' samples. The genes are TRBV6-2 or TRBV6-3 and TRBJ1-5; TRBD1 agrees at 10 bases. The CDR3 coding sequence is TGTGCCAGCAGGCGGACAGGGGGTTATCAGCCCCAGCATTTT. Its protein is CASRRTGGYQPQHF.